Shown below are 4 T cell receptor beta chains from a single sample sequenced in a study of blood T cells in healthy people across ages. Using a J-beta primer mix together with a sample-barcoded 5' primer, a second PCR was run for roughly 6 to 11 cycles. TCRdb recomputed calls from the 5' RACE reads with MiXCR, one row per CDR3 protein. The top ten clones hold 7% to 9% of a sample with around 1.7 million distinct CDR3 sequences, roughly 27% of them seen once. The sequenced sample consisted of blood. These receptor sequences come from a woman in her twenties or thirties in good health.

This clonotype was counted many times. Germline is not matched at one junction end, which may reflect a read error. This chain connects TRBV12-3 or TRBV12-4 to TRBJ2-4, with TRBD2 as a possible D gene (8 bases). This CDR3 spans 16 amino acids. The CDR3 is CASSVAGQRKGNIQYF. The CDR3 DNA reads TGTGCCAGCAGTGTAGCGGGACAGAGGAAAGGAAACATTCAGTACTTC.

This clonotype was seen just once. The chain uses TRBV12-3 or TRBV12-4 and TRBJ2-3; 10 nucleotides align to TRBD2. The trim removed 3 bases at V and 4 bases at J, leaving 7 bases unmatched. There are 16 residues in the CDR3. The chain's CDR3 is CASSFRLAGDADTQYF. The CDR3 bases are TGTGCCAGCAGTTTTCGGCTAGCGGGAGACGCAGATACGCAGTATTTT.

This clonotype was seen a few times. CDR3 sequence: CSAVFSGRSDEQFF. The CDR3 bases are TGCAGTGCGGTCTTTAGCGGGAGAAGCGATGAGCAGTTCTTC. The chain links TRBV20-1 to TRBJ2-1, with TRBD2 identical over 9 bases. V shed 6 bases, J shed 8 bases, and the junction held 11 bases outside the gene matches. The CDR3 is made up of 14 amino acids. The germline CDR1 and CDR2 sequences are DFQATT and SNEGSKA (reference sequence).

This clonotype has just one count. J is TRBJ2-1 and V is TRBV29-1; 7 bases agree with TRBD1. Germline assignment: CDR1 SQVTM and CDR2 ANQGSEA. This CDR3 has 12 residues. With 5 bases clipped from V and 15 bases from J, the junction kept 13 bases outside the gene matches. This chain's CDR3 is CSVRTGEETRFF. CDR3 sequence (DNA): TGCAGCGTTCGTACAGGGGAAGAGACCCGGTTCTTC.